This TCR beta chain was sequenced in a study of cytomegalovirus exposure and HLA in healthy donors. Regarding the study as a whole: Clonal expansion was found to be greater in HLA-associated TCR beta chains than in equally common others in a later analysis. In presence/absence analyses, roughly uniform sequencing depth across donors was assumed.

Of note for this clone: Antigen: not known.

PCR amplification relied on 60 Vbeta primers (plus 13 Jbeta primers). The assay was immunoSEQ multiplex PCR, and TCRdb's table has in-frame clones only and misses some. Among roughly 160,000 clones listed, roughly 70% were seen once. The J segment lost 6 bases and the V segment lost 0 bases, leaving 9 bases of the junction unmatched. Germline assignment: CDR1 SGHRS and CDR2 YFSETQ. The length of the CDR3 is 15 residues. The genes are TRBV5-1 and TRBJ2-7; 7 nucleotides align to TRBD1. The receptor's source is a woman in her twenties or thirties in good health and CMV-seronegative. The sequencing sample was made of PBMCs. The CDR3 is CASSLEGNRGGEQYF. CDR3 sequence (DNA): TGCGCCAGCAGCTTGGAGGGGAACAGGGGTGGCGAGCAGTACTTC.